Below, 2 T cell receptor beta chains from the same sample are listed, as sequenced in a study of blood T cell repertoires in COVID-19 (dated by TCRdb to about 2020). The library was built by means of the immunoSEQ multiplex PCR assay. Here the immuneACCESS table is served through TCRdb, limited to in-frame sequences with V and J called. Missing clones are a known gap in these copies; in checked studies unresolved V genes cover under half, and the rest lacks a known reason. This sample has 100,000 or so clones in its table, and under 95% of those were observed once. Roughly 4% of the sample is taken by the ten largest. The specimen was peripheral blood. The receptors here all came from a woman aged 45-60 years in a cohort sampled during active COVID-19.

This clone was detected a few times. The V gene is TRBV19, the J gene TRBJ1-5; 8 bases are a match to TRBD1. V gave up 8 bases and J gave up 0 bases; unmatched junction bases: 6. The CDR3 is 15 residues long. Per the germline V gene, CDR1 is LNHDA and CDR2 is SQIVND (reference sequence). The DNA of the CDR3 is TGTGCCAGTCGGGGACAGGCGAATAGCAATCAGCCCCAGCATTTT. This translates into CASRGQANSNQPQHF. The entire variable domain, with the rest obtained from reference TRBV19 and TRBJ1-5, is as follows: DGGITQSPKYLFRKEGQNVTLSCEQNLNHDAMYWYRQDPGQGLRLIYYSQIVNDFQKGDIAEGYSVSREKKESFPLTVTSAQKNPTAFYLCASRGQANSNQPQHFGDGTRLSIL.

In its sample, this clone was seen once. The chain carries TRBV5-1 and TRBJ2-7; the D gene is possibly TRBD1 (5 bases). Germline-derived CDR1 and CDR2 are SGHRS and YFSETQ. The CDR3 extends over 14 amino acids. The V gene lost 2 bases and the J gene lost 0 bases, with 9 bases spanning the gap. CDR3 DNA sequence: TGCGCCAGCAGCTTACGACAGTTCTCCTACGAGCAGTACTTC. Encoded protein: CASSLRQFSYEQYF.